The 3 T cell receptor beta chains below come from one sample, sequenced in a study of CD8 T cells in ankylosing spondylitis. For these receptors, no antigen is known. General study findings and limits: Ankylosing spondylitis blood appeared to be characterized by a TCR beta motif of 7 to 9 highly homologous variants.

MiXCR, applied by TCRdb to the 5' RACE reads, yields one record per CDR3 protein. The data contain a few hundred thousand distinct CDR3 sequences, 17% of them singletons. Material for sequencing was blood, either unsorted or a sorted T cell fraction (not recorded which). The source is a male donor with ankylosing spondylitis.

The CDR3 loop is CASSPPGTSGCNEQFF. The CDR3 DNA sequence: TGTGCCAGCTCACCACCCGGGACTAGCGGGTGCAATGAGCAGTTCTTC. This chain uses TRBV18 with TRBJ2-1; 12 nucleotides match TRBD2. Germline loops: CDR1 KGHSH, CDR2 LQKENI. V dropped 0 bases and J dropped 6; count of bases not matched to a gene: 3. The CDR3 totals 16 residues.

This clonotype was counted ten times or more. The chain recombines TRBV7-3 with TRBJ2-1, with TRBD2 identical over 8 bases. Trimming at V came to 0 bases and at J to 7 bases, leaving 8 bases not matched to a gene. CDR3 length: 16 residues. Per the germline V gene, CDR1 is SGHTA and CDR2 is FQGTGA. For the CDR3, the DNA is TGTGCCAGCAGCTTAACGGGGACTAGAGGACAGAATGAGCAGTTCTTC. Its translation is CASSLTGTRGQNEQFF.

The chain combines TRBV3-1 with TRBJ2-1, with TRBD2 matching 7 bases. This CDR3 spans 14 amino acids. CDR1 and CDR2 from the germline V gene are LGHDT and YNNKEL (reference sequence). Trimming cost V 4 bases and J 4 bases; bases outside gene matches: 4. The CDR3 DNA reads TGTGCCAGCAGCCCCAGCGGGGCATACAATGAGCAGTTCTTC. Protein sequence: CASSPSGAYNEQFF.